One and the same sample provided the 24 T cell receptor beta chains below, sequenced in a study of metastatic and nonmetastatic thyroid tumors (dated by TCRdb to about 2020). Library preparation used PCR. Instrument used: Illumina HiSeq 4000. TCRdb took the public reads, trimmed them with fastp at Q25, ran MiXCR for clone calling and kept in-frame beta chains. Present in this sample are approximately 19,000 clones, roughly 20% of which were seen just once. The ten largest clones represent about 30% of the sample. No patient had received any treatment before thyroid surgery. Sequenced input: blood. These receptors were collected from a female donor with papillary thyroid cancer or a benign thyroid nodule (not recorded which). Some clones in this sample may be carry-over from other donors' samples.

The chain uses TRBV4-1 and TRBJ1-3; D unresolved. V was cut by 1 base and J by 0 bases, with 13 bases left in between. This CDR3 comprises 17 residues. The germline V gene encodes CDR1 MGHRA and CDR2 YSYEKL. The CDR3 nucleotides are TGCGCCAGCAGCCAAGTTTTAGGTATCAACTCTGGAAACACCATATATTTT. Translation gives CASSQVLGINSGNTIYF.

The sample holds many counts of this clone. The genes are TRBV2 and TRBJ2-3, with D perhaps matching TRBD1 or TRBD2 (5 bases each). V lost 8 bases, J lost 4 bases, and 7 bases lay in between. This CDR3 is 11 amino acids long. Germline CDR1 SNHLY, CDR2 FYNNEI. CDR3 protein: CASGDPDTQYF. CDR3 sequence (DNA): TGTGCCAGCGGGGACCCAGATACGCAGTATTTT.

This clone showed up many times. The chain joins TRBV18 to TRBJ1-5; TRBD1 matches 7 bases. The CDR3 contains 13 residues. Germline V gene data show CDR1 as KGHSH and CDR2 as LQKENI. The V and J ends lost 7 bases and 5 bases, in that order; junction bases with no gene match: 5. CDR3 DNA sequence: TGTGCCAGCTGCAGGGGGATCGATCAGCCCCAGCATTTT. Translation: CASCRGIDQPQHF.

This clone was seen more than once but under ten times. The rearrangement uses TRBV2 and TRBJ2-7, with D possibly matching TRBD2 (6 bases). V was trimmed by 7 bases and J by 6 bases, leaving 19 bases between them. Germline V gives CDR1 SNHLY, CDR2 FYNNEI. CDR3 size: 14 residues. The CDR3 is CASITGTLAIEQYF. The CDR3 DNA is TGTGCCAGCATCACGGGGACTCTGGCCATCGAGCAGTACTTC.

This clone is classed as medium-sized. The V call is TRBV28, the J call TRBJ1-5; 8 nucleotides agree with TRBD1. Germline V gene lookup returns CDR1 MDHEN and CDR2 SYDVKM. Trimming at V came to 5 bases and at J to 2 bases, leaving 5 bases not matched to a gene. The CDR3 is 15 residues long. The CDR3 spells CASSPDRAGNQPQHF. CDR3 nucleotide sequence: TGTGCCAGCAGTCCGGACAGGGCGGGCAATCAGCCCCAGCATTTT.

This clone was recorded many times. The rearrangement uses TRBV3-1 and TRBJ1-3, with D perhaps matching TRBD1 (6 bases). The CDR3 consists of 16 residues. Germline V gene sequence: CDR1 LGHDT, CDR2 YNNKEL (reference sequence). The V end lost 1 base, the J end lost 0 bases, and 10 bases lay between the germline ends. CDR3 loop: CASSQVGADSGNTIYF. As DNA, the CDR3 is TGTGCCAGCAGCCAAGTGGGGGCCGACTCTGGAAACACCATATATTTT.

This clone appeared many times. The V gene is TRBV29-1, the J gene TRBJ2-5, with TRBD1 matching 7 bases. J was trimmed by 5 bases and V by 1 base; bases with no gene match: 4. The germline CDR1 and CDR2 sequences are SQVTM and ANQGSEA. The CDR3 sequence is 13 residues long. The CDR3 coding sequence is TGCAGCGTTGAAGGGAACAGGGGTGAGACCCAGTACTTC. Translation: CSVEGNRGETQYF.

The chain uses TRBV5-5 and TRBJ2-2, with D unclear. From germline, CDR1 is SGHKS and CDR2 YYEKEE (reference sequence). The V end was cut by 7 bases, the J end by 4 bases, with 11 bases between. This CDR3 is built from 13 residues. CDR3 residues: CASLRLVTGELFF. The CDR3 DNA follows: TGTGCCAGCCTTCGGTTAGTCACCGGGGAGCTGTTTTTT.

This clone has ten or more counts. The CDR3 nucleotides read TGTGCCAGCAGCTATGGACGCCAAGACAATGAGCAGTTCTTC. This encodes CASSYGRQDNEQFF. The J gene is TRBJ2-1, the V gene TRBV11-3; D is ambiguous. Trimming removed 4 bases at V and 5 bases at J, with 12 bases between. This CDR3 is built from 14 residues. CDR1 is SGHNT, CDR2 YENEEA, per germline.

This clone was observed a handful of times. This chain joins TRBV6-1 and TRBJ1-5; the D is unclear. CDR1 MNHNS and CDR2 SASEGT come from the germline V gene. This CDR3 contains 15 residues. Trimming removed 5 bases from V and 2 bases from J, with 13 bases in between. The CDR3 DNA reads TGTGCCAGCAGTCTGACTTGGGTGGGCAATCAGCCCCAGCATTTT. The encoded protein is CASSLTWVGNQPQHF.

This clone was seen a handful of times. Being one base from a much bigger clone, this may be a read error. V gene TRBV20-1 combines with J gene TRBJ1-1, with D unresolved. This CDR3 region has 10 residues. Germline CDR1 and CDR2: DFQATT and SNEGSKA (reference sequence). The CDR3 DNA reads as TGCAGCCAACAGTGCAGTTCAGCTTTCTTT. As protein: CSQQCSSAFF.

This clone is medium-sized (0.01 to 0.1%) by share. The CDR3 DNA reads as TGTGCCACCAGCAGAGATTGGGGCCATGAGCAGTTCTTC. It specifies CATSRDWGHEQFF. The V call is TRBV15, the J call TRBJ2-1; a possible D gene is TRBD1 (5 bases). Deletions cut 0 bases from V and 8 bases from J, with 8 bases between. Germline V lookup: CDR1 LNHNV, CDR2 YYDKDF (reference sequence). This CDR3 has 13 residues. Variable domain in full (rest from reference TRBV15 and TRBJ2-1): DAMVIQNPRYQVTQFGKPVTLSCSQTLNHNVMYWYQQKSSQAPKLLFHYYDKDFNNEADTPDNFQSRRPNTSFCFLDIRSPGLGDTAMYLCATSRDWGHEQFFGPGTRLTVL.

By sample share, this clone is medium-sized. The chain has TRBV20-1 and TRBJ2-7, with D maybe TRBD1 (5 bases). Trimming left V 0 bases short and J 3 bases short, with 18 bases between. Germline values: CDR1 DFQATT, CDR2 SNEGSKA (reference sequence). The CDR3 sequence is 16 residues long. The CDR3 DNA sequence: TGCAGTGCTAGAGATAGGGGCAGGCCCCGCGACTACGAGCAGTACTTC. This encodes CSARDRGRPRDYEQYF.

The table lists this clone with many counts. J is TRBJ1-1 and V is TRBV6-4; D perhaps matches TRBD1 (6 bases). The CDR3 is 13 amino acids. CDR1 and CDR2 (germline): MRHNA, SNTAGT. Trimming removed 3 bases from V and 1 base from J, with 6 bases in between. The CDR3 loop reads CASSEGANTEAFF. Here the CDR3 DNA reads TGTGCCAGCAGTGAGGGGGCGAACACTGAAGCTTTCTTT.

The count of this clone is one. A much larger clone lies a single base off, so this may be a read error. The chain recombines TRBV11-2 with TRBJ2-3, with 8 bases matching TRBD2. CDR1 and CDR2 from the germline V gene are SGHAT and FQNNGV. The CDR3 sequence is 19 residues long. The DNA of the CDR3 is TGCGCCAGCAGCTTAGATGGTGTCCCAGTACTAGCGGGCACAGATACGCAGTATTTT. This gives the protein CASSLDGVPVLAGTDTQYF.

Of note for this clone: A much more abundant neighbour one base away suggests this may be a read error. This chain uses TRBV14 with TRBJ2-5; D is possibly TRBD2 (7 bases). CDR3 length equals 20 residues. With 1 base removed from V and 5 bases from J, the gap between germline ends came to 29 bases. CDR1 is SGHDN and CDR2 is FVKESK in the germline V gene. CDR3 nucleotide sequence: TGTGCCAGCAGCCAAGGTCTCTTACTAGCGTGGGGGCGGAGCTTGGAGACCCAGTACTTC. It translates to CASSQGLLLAWGRSLETQYF.

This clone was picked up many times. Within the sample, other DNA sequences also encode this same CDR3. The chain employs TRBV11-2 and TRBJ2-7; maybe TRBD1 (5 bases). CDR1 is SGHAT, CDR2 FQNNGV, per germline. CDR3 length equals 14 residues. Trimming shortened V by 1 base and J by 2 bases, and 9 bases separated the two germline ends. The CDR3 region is CASSLGQRTYEQYF. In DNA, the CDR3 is TGTGCCAGCAGCTTAGGACAGCGTACCTACGAGCAGTACTTC. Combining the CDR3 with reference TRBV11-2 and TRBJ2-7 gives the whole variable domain EAGVAQSPRYKIIEKRQSVAFWCNPISGHATLYWYQQILGQGPKLLIQFQNNGVVDDSQLPKDRFSAERLKGVDSTLKIQPAKLEDSAVYLCASSLGQRTYEQYFGPGTRLTVT.

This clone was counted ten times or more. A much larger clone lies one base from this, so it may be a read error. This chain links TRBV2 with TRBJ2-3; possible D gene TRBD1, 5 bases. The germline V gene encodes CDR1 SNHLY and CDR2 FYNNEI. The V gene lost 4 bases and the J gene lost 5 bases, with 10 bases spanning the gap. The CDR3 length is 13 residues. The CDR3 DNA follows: TGTGCCAGCAGTGGACAGCAACGAGATACGCAGTATTTT. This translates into CASSGQQRDTQYF.

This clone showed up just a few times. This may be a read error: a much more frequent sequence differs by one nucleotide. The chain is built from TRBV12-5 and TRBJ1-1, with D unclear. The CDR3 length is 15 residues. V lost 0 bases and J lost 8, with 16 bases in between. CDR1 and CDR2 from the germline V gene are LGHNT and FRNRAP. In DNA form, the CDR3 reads TGTGCTAGTGGTTTGGTTGTCGCGACGTCAGGAGAAGCTTTCTTT. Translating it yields CASGLVVATSGEAFF.

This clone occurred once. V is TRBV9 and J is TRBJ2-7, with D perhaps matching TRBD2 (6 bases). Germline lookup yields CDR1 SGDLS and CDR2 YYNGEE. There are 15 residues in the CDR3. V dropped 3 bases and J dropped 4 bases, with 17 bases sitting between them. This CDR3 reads CASSAQSGVPYEQYF. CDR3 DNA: TGTGCCAGCAGCGCCCAGTCGGGGGTTCCTTACGAGCAGTACTTC. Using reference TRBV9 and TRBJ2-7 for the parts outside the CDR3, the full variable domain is DSGVTQTPKHLITATGQRVTLRCSPRSGDLSVYWYQQSLDQGLQFLIQYYNGEERAKGNILERFSAQQFPDLHSELNLSSLELGDSALYFCASSAQSGVPYEQYFGPGTRLTVT.

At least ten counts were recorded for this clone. The CDR3 is CSASLPGQGISEAFF. CDR3 DNA: TGCAGTGCTAGTCTCCCAGGACAGGGGATCTCTGAAGCTTTCTTT. The V and J genes are TRBV20-1 and TRBJ1-1, with 9 bases aligning to TRBD1. Germline-derived CDR1 and CDR2 are DFQATT and SNEGSKA (reference sequence). J was trimmed by 6 bases and V by 3 bases; bases with no gene match: 11. The CDR3 is made up of 15 amino acids.

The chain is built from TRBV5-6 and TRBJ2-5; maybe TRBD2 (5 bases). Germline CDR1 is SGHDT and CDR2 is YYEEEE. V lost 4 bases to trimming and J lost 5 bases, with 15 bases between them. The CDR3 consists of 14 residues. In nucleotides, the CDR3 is TGTGCCAGCAGCACCCCTCGGGGAGCGGAGACCCAGTACTTC. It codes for CASSTPRGAETQYF.

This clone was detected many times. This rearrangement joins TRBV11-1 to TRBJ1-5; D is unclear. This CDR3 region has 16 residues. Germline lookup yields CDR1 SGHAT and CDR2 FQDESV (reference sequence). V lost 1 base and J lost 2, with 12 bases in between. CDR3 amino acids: CASSLVGRGGNQPQHF. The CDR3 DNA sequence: TGTGCCAGCAGCTTAGTGGGCCGTGGGGGCAATCAGCCCCAGCATTTT.

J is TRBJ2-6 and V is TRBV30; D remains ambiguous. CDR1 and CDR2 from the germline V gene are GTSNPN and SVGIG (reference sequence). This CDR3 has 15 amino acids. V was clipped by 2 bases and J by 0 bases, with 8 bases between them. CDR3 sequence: CAWSRRASGANVLTF. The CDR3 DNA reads TGTGCCTGGAGTCGACGGGCCTCTGGGGCCAACGTCCTGACTTTC.